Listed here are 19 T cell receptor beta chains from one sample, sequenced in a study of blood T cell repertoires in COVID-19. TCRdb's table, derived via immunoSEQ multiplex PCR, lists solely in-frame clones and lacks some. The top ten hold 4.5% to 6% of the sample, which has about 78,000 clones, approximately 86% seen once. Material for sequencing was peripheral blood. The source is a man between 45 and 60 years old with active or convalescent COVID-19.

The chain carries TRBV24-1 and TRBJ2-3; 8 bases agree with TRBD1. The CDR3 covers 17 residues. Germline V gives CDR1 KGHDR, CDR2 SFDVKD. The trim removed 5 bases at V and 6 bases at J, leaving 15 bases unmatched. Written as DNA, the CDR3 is TGTGCCACCAGTGGTCCCAGCCTCAGGGGGCCAGGTGATACGCAGTATTTT. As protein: CATSGPSLRGPGDTQYF.

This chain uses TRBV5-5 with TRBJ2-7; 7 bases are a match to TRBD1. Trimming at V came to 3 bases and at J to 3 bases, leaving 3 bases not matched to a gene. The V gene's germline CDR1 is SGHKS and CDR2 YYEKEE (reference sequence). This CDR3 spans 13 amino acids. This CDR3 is CASSYDRDYEQYV. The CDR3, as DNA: TGTGCCAGCAGCTACGACAGGGACTACGAGCAGTACGTC.

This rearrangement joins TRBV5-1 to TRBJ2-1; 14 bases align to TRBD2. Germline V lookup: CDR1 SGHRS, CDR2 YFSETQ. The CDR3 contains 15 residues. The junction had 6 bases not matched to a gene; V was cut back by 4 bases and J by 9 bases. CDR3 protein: CASSPGTSGGSEQFF. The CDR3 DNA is TGCGCCAGCAGCCCCGGGACTAGCGGGGGCAGTGAGCAGTTCTTC.

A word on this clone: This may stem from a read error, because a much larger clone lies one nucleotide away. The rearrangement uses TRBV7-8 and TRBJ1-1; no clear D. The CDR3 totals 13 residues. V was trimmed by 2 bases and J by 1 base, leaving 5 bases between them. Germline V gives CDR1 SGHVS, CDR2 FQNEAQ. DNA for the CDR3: TGTGCCAGCAGCTTAACGGGGAACACTGAAGCTTTCTTT. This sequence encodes CASSLTGNTEAFF. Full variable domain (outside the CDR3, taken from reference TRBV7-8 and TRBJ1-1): GAGVSQSPRYKVAKRGQDVALRCDPISGHVSLFWYQQALGQGPEFLTYFQNEAQLDKSGLPSDRFFAERPEGSVSTLKIQRTQQEDSAVYLCASSLTGNTEAFFGQGTRLTVV.

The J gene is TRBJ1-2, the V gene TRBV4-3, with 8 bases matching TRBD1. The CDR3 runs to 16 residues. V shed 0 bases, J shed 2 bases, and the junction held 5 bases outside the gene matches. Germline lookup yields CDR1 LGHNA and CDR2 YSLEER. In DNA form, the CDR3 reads TGCGCCAGCAGCCAAGATTTCGGACAGGGCAACTATGGCTACACCTTC. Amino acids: CASSQDFGQGNYGYTF.

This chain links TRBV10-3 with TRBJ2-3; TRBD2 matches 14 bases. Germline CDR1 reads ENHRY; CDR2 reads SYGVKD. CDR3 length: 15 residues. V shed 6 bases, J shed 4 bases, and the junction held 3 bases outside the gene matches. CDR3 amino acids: CAIRTTSGGADTQYF. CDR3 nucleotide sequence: TGTGCCATCAGAACGACTAGCGGGGGGGCAGATACGCAGTATTTT.

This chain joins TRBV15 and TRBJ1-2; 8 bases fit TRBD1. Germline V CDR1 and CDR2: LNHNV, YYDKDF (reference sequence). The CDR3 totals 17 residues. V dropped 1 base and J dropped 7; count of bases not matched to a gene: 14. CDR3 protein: CATSRGGQGPGRGGYTF. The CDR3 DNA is TGTGCCACCAGCAGAGGCGGACAGGGTCCGGGGCGGGGTGGCTACACCTTC. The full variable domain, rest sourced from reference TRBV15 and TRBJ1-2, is DAMVIQNPRYQVTQFGKPVTLSCSQTLNHNVMYWYQQKSSQAPKLLFHYYDKDFNNEADTPDNFQSRRPNTSFCFLDIRSPGLGDTAMYLCATSRGGQGPGRGGYTFGSGTRLTVV.

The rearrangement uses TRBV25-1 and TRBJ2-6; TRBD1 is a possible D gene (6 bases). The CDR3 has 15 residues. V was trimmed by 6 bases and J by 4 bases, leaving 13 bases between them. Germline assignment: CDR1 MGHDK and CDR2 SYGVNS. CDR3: CASRNTGPGANVLTF. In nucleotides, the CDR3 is TGTGCCAGCAGAAACACAGGGCCCGGGGCCAACGTCCTGACTTTC.

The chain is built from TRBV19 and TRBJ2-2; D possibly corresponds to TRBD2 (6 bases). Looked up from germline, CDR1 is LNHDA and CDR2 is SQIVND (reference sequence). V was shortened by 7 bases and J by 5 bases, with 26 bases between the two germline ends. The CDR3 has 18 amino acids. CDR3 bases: TGTGCCAGTAAGTCCTCATCAAGGGGCCCCGGAGGGACCGGGGAGCTGTTTTTT. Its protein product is CASKSSSRGPGGTGELFF.

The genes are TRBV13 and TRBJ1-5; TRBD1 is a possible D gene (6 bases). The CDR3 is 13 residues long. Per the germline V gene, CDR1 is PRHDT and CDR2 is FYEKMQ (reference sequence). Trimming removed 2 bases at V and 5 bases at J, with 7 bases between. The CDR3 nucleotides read TGTGCCAGCAGCTTACAGGGGTATCAGCCCCAGCATTTT. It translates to CASSLQGYQPQHF.

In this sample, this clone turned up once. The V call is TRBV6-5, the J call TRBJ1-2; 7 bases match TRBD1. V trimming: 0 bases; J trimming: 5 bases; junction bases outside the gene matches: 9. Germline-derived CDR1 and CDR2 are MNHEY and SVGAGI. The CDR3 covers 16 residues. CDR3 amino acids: CASSYSEGGARYGYTF. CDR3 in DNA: TGTGCCAGCAGTTACTCCGAAGGGGGCGCTCGGTATGGCTACACCTTC.

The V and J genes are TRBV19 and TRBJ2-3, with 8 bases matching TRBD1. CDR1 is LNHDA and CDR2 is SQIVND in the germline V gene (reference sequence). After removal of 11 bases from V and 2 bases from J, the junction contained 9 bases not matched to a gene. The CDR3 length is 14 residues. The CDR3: CAAGGGVNTDTQYF. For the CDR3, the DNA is TGTGCCGCAGGGGGCGGGGTAAACACAGATACGCAGTATTTT.

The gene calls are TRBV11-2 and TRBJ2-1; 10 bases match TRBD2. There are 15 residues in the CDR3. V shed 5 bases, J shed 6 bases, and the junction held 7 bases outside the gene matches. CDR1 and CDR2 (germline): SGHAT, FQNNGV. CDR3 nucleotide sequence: TGTGCCAGCAGCCTAACTAGCGGGGTAGTCAATGAGCAGTTCTTC. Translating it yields CASSLTSGVVNEQFF.

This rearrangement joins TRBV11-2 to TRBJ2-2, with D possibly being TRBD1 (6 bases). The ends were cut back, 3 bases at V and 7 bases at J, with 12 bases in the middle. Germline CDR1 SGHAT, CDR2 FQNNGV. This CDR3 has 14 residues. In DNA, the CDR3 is TGTGCCAGCAGCTTTGGGGGCCTCATCGGGGAGCTGTTTTTT. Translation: CASSFGGLIGELFF.

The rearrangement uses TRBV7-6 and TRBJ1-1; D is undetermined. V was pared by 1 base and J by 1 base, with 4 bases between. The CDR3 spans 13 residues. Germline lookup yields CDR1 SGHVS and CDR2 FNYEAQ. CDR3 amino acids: CASSLGQNTEAFF. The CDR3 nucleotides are TGTGCCAGCAGCTTAGGGCAGAACACTGAAGCTTTCTTT.

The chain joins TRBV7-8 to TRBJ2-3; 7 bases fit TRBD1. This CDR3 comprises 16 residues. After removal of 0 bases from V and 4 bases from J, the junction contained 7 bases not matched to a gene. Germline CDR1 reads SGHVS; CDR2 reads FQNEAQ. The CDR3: CASSLASTGWADTQYF. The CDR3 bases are TGTGCCAGCAGCTTAGCCTCGACAGGGTGGGCAGATACGCAGTATTTT.

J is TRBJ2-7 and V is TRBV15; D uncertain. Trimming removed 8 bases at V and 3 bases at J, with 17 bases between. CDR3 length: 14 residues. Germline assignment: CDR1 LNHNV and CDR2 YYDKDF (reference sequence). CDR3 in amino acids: CATGSRPRCYEQYV. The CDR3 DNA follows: TGTGCCACCGGTAGCCGACCTCGTTGCTACGAGCAGTACGTC.

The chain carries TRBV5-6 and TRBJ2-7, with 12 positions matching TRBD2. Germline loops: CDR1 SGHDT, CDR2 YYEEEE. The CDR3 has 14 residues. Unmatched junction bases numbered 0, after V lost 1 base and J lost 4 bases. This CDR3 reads CASSLTSGRYEQYV. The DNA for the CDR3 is TGTGCCAGCAGCTTGACTAGCGGGAGGTACGAGCAGTACGTC.

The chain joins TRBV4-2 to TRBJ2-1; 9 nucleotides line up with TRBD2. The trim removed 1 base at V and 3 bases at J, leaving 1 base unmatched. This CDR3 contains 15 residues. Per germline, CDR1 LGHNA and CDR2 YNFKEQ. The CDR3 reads CASSQVSGGYNEQFF. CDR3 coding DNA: TGTGCCAGCAGCCAAGTTAGCGGGGGCTACAATGAGCAGTTCTTC.